This T cell receptor (beta chain) stems from a study of identical twins. General study results and limits: Fewer insertions characterized abundant cord blood beta clonotypes, whereas memory repertoires showed none.

The CDR3 consists of 16 residues. Germline CDR1 DFQATT, CDR2 SNEGSKA (reference sequence). Trimming shortened V by 3 bases and J by 5 bases, and 20 bases separated the two germline ends. TCRdb reprocessed the 5' RACE reads with MiXCR, giving one entry per CDR3 protein. The sample holds approximately 500,000 distinct CDR3 sequences, roughly 15% seen once. As for this clonotype: The antigen is unknown.

The data also belong to a second study, concerning yellow fever vaccine responses in identical twins.

The rearrangement uses TRBV20-1 and TRBJ2-1; no definite D call. The sequence came from a woman aged 18 to 35 in good health. Sequencing was carried out using CD4+ T cells sorted from blood. The CDR3 loop is CSASRSLVSQNNEQFF. In DNA, the CDR3 is TGCAGTGCTAGTCGATCATTGGTCAGCCAGAACAATGAGCAGTTCTTC.